The 3 T cell receptor beta chains below were found in one sample sequenced in a study of cytotoxic CD8 clonotypes in ibrutinib-treated CLL. Sequenced by immunoSEQ multiplex PCR; TCRdb stores in-frame clones only, minus some. Of 120,000 to 150,000 clones listed, more than 85% are singletons. The sample in question was PBMCs, obtained after 12 months of ibrutinib treatment. The source of these receptors is a human donor with chronic lymphocytic leukemia.

This chain uses TRBV6-4 with TRBJ2-1; no reliable D call. This CDR3 is built from 15 residues. Trimming cost V 3 bases and J 4 bases, with 13 bases left between them. CDR1 MRHNA and CDR2 SNTAGT come from the germline V gene. CDR3: CASSERGGEYNEQFF. The DNA for the CDR3 is TGTGCCAGCAGTGAGCGTGGCGGAGAGTACAATGAGCAGTTCTTC.

The rearrangement uses TRBV4-1 and TRBJ2-7, with D maybe TRBD2 (5 bases). Trimming stripped 0 bases from V and 3 bases from J, with 9 bases between. CDR1 is MGHRA, CDR2 YSYEKL, per germline. This CDR3 spans 14 amino acids. CDR3 bases: TGCGCCAGCAGCCAAGAAAGCGGACGCTACGAGCAGTACTTC. Translating gives CASSQESGRYEQYF.

The chain carries TRBV29-1 and TRBJ2-7, with TRBD2 identical over 9 bases. With 3 bases clipped from V and 2 bases from J, the junction kept 8 bases outside the gene matches. The germline gives CDR1 SQVTM, CDR2 ANQGSEA. This CDR3 contains 15 residues. CDR3 DNA: TGCAGCGTTGAGCTAGCGGGGAGGCCTGCCTACGAGCAGTACTTC. Translation gives CSVELAGRPAYEQYF.